This entry concerns a single TCR beta chain. The data stem from a study of cytomegalovirus exposure and HLA in healthy donors. The germline gives CDR1 MNHEY, CDR2 SMNVEV (reference sequence). The CDR3 has 11 residues. Trimming shortened V by 5 bases and J by 7 bases, and 8 bases separated the two germline ends. Primers for the PCR totalled 60 Vbeta and 13 Jbeta. The protocol was immunoSEQ multiplex PCR, while the TCRdb copy is restricted to in-frame clones and leaves out a portion. This sample carries some 100,000 clones, over 70% of them seen once, and the ten largest clones take 1% to 1.5%. The TCR originated in a girl aged 2 to 9 in good health and CMV-seropositive. The chain links TRBV27 to TRBJ1-2; D is unresolved. Sequencing used PBMCs. The DNA for the CDR3 is TGTGCCAGCAGTGGATCGGGTGGCTACACCTTC. As protein: CASSGSGGYTF.